These T cell receptor beta chains were read from a single sample in a study of cytomegalovirus exposure and HLA in healthy donors. Generated by immunoSEQ multiplex PCR, the TCRdb table keeps only in-frame clones and is missing some. Here the sample spans about 170,000 clones, around three quarters being singletons. The sample comprised PBMCs. The receptors here all came from a man between 35 and 55 years old in good health and CMV-seropositive. CDR3s include the opening cysteine and the closing phenylalanine or tryptophan. Clone size is shown for a subset of rows, as once, few, many or a class of expanded clone.

j_call clone_size v_call cdr3_aa
TRBJ1-5 once TRBV18 CASSPGQGAYQPQHF
TRBJ2-3 NA TRBV25-1 CASSEWRQGVTDTQYF
TRBJ2-2 NA TRBV30 CAYYKTGNTGELFF
TRBJ1-1 few TRBV5-8 CASSLGQLYTEAFF
TRBJ1-5 once TRBV18 CASSPLGRNQPQHF
TRBJ2-4 NA TRBV5-1 CASSLEGLYSGAKNIQYF
TRBJ1-1 NA TRBV7-2 CASSLVRVGTEAFF
TRBJ2-7 NA TRBV5-6 CASSFELAAGIEQYF
TRBJ2-1 NA TRBV18 CASSPLHEDEQFF
TRBJ2-7 NA TRBV6-1 CASSVGGRVYEQYF
TRBJ1-4 NA TRBV4-3 CASSLLTAANEKLFF
TRBJ2-7 NA TRBV6-5 CATRGTGPYEQYF
TRBJ2-7 many TRBV4-1 CASSPSAGPTYEQYF
TRBJ2-2 NA TRBV5-1 CASSLGDRGLNTGELFF
TRBJ1-4 NA TRBV4-3 CASSSRVRGRNEKLFF
TRBJ1-2 NA TRBV19 CASRTEKRDGYTF